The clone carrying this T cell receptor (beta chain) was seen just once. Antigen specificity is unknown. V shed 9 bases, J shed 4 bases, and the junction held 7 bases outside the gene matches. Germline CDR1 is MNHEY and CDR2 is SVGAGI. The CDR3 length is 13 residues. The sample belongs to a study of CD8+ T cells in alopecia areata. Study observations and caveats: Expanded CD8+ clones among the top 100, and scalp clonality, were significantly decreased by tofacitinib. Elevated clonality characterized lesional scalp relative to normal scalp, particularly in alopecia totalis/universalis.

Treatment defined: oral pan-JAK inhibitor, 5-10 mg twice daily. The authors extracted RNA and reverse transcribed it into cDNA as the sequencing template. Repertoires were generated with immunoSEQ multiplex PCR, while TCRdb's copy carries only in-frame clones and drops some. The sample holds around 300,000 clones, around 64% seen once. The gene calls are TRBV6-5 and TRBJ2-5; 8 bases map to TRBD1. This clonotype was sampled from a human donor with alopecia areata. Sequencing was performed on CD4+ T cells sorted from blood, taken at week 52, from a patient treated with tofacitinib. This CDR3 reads CASGQGGRETQYF. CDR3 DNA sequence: TGTGCCAGTGGACAGGGCGGTCGAGAGACCCAGTACTTC.